This T cell receptor (beta chain) is from a study of cytomegalovirus exposure and HLA in healthy donors. Amplification used 60 Vbeta primers and 13 Jbeta primers. The protocol was immunoSEQ multiplex PCR, while the TCRdb copy is restricted to in-frame clones and leaves out a portion. In total, the table holds about 160,000 clones. CDR3 length: 15 residues. The germline V gene has CDR1 SEHNR and CDR2 FQNEAQ (reference sequence). The V gene lost 2 bases and the J gene lost 5 bases, with 12 bases spanning the gap. The TCR comes from a woman aged 55-69 years in good health and CMV-seronegative. Sequencing used PBMCs. This chain links TRBV7-9 with TRBJ1-4; D is ambiguous. The chain's CDR3 is CASSLTPRANEKLFF. CDR3 DNA sequence: TGTGCCAGCAGCTTAACCCCGAGGGCAAATGAAAAACTGTTTTTT.